The rows below give T cell receptor beta chains drawn from one sample of a study of spatial heterogeneity in lung cancer. A single record per CDR3 protein comes from TCRdb applying MiXCR to the 5' RACE reads. The sample shows around 9,300 distinct CDR3 sequences, around half of them seen only once. The specimen was lung tumor tissue, collected at surgery. Receptors originate from a female donor with early-stage non-small cell lung cancer. The CDR3 runs from the conserved cysteine through the conserved F or W. Each record gives: J gene, D gene, V gene, clone size, CDR3 length, CDR3 protein, CDR3 DNA. The D gene is left open where the match is weak. Rows give clone size only sometimes, using once, few, many, or a class for an expanded clone.

J gene: TRBJ2-2; D gene: TRBD2; V gene: TRBV3-1; clone size: NA; CDR3 length: 15; CDR3 protein: CASSETSGNTGELFF; CDR3 DNA: TGTGCCAGCAGCGAGACTAGCGGGAACACCGGGGAGCTGTTTTTT
J gene: TRBJ2-1; D gene: NA; V gene: TRBV7-2; clone size: NA; CDR3 length: 12; CDR3 protein: CASSLGYNEQFF; CDR3 DNA: TGTGCCAGCAGCTTAGGTTATAATGAGCAGTTCTTC
J gene: TRBJ2-7; D gene: TRBD2; V gene: TRBV5-1; clone size: NA; CDR3 length: 14; CDR3 protein: CASSLTSGTYEQYF; CDR3 DNA: TGCGCCAGCAGCTTGACTAGCGGGACTTACGAGCAGTACTTC
J gene: TRBJ2-1; D gene: TRBD1; V gene: TRBV7-9; clone size: NA; CDR3 length: 15; CDR3 protein: CASSLVGTGDIEQFF; CDR3 DNA: TGTGCCAGCAGCTTAGTCGGGACAGGGGATATTGAGCAGTTCTTC
J gene: TRBJ2-7; D gene: TRBD1; V gene: TRBV20-1; clone size: NA; CDR3 length: 14; CDR3 protein: CSASGQVGSYEQYF; CDR3 DNA: TGCAGTGCTAGCGGACAGGTGGGCTCCTACGAGCAGTACTTC
J gene: TRBJ2-5; D gene: NA; V gene: TRBV5-1; clone size: NA; CDR3 length: 12; CDR3 protein: CASSQKQETQYF; CDR3 DNA: TGCGCCAGCAGCCAGAAACAAGAGACCCAGTACTTC
J gene: TRBJ1-6; D gene: NA; V gene: TRBV5-1; clone size: few; CDR3 length: 14; CDR3 protein: CASSLEQVASPLHF; CDR3 DNA: TGCGCCAGCAGCTTGGAACAGGTTGCCTCACCCCTCCACTTT
J gene: TRBJ2-5; D gene: NA; V gene: TRBV4-2; clone size: NA; CDR3 length: 13; CDR3 protein: CASSQGTLETQYF; CDR3 DNA: TGTGCCAGCAGCCAAGGGACTTTAGAGACCCAGTACTTC
J gene: TRBJ1-1; D gene: NA; V gene: TRBV12-3/TRBV12-4; clone size: few; CDR3 length: 11; CDR3 protein: CASSLFSEAFF; CDR3 DNA: TGTGCCAGCAGTTTATTTTCTGAAGCTTTCTTT
J gene: TRBJ1-1; D gene: NA; V gene: TRBV7-8; clone size: NA; CDR3 length: 14; CDR3 protein: CASSLRRVNTEAFF; CDR3 DNA: TGTGCCAGCAGCTTACGGAGGGTTAACACTGAAGCTTTCTTT
J gene: TRBJ1-5; D gene: NA; V gene: TRBV12-5; clone size: NA; CDR3 length: 14; CDR3 protein: CASGAGWSDQPQHF; CDR3 DNA: TGTGCTAGTGGCGCAGGGTGGTCGGATCAGCCCCAGCATTTT
J gene: TRBJ2-3; D gene: NA; V gene: TRBV20-1; clone size: NA; CDR3 length: 15; CDR3 protein: CSGTTVLSSTDTQYF; CDR3 DNA: TGCAGTGGCACGACAGTCCTGTCTAGCACAGATACGCAGTATTTT
J gene: TRBJ2-3; D gene: NA; V gene: TRBV7-2; clone size: NA; CDR3 length: 17; CDR3 protein: CASSPRGAGYSTDTQYF; CDR3 DNA: TGTGCCAGCAGCCCGCGGGGTGCGGGGTATAGCACAGATACGCAGTATTTT
J gene: TRBJ1-2; D gene: NA; V gene: TRBV28; clone size: few; CDR3 length: 14; CDR3 protein: CASLSSPGVHGYTF; CDR3 DNA: TGTGCCAGCCTAAGCTCTCCGGGGGTCCATGGCTACACCTTC
J gene: TRBJ1-4; D gene: NA; V gene: TRBV18; clone size: NA; CDR3 length: 15; CDR3 protein: CASSPRGHTNEKLFF; CDR3 DNA: TGTGCCAGCTCACCAAGAGGGCACACTAATGAAAAACTGTTTTTT
J gene: TRBJ1-5; D gene: NA; V gene: TRBV29-1; clone size: NA; CDR3 length: 11; CDR3 protein: CSVGERQPQHF; CDR3 DNA: TGCAGCGTTGGGGAGCGGCAGCCCCAGCATTTT
J gene: TRBJ1-1; D gene: TRBD1; V gene: TRBV2; clone size: NA; CDR3 length: 14; CDR3 protein: CASSVFGGQVEAFF; CDR3 DNA: TGTGCCAGCAGTGTTTTTGGAGGACAGGTTGAAGCTTTCTTT
J gene: TRBJ1-2; D gene: NA; V gene: TRBV30; clone size: NA; CDR3 length: 14; CDR3 protein: CAWSGAALGDGYTF; CDR3 DNA: TGTGCCTGGAGTGGGGCAGCTCTAGGGGATGGCTACACCTTC
J gene: TRBJ1-2; D gene: NA; V gene: TRBV12-3/TRBV12-4; clone size: few; CDR3 length: 14; CDR3 protein: CASSLPDRDGGYTF; CDR3 DNA: TGTGCCAGCAGTTTACCGGACCGGGATGGTGGCTACACCTTC
J gene: TRBJ2-1; D gene: NA; V gene: TRBV12-3/TRBV12-4; clone size: few; CDR3 length: 14; CDR3 protein: CASSLLGGSNEQFF; CDR3 DNA: TGTGCCAGCAGTTTGCTGGGAGGAAGCAATGAGCAGTTCTTC
J gene: TRBJ2-7; D gene: NA; V gene: TRBV10-3; clone size: few; CDR3 length: 11; CDR3 protein: CAISETYEQYF; CDR3 DNA: TGTGCCATCAGTGAAACCTACGAGCAGTACTTC
J gene: TRBJ2-6; D gene: TRBD1; V gene: TRBV28; clone size: NA; CDR3 length: 17; CDR3 protein: CASSQSWTGAGANVLTF; CDR3 DNA: TGTGCCAGCAGTCAATCATGGACAGGGGCTGGGGCCAACGTCCTGACTTTC
J gene: TRBJ2-1; D gene: TRBD2; V gene: TRBV18; clone size: medium-sized; CDR3 length: 17; CDR3 protein: CASSPRPFGGGYNEQFF; CDR3 DNA: TGTGCCAGCTCACCCCGACCGTTCGGGGGGGGTTACAATGAGCAGTTCTTC
J gene: TRBJ2-3; D gene: NA; V gene: TRBV7-9; clone size: NA; CDR3 length: 14; CDR3 protein: CASSLGYSSDTQYF; CDR3 DNA: TGTGCCAGCAGCTTGGGGTACAGTTCAGATACGCAGTATTTT
J gene: TRBJ1-2; D gene: NA; V gene: TRBV4-2; clone size: medium-sized; CDR3 length: 15; CDR3 protein: CASSQVGLGHYGYTF; CDR3 DNA: TGTGCCAGCAGCCAAGTGGGACTGGGCCACTATGGCTACACCTTC
J gene: TRBJ2-1; D gene: TRBD2; V gene: TRBV7-2; clone size: NA; CDR3 length: 15; CDR3 protein: CASSPPGLGGNEQFF; CDR3 DNA: TGTGCCAGCAGCCCCCCGGGACTGGGGGGGAATGAGCAGTTCTTC
J gene: TRBJ2-1; D gene: NA; V gene: TRBV4-1; clone size: NA; CDR3 length: 14; CDR3 protein: CASSQGGPVDEQFF; CDR3 DNA: TGCGCCAGCAGCCAAGGCGGGCCTGTGGATGAGCAGTTCTTC
J gene: TRBJ2-1; D gene: TRBD1; V gene: TRBV29-1; clone size: NA; CDR3 length: 18; CDR3 protein: CSATGDRGTLSSYNEQFF; CDR3 DNA: TGCAGCGCCACAGGGGACAGGGGAACCCTCTCCTCCTACAATGAGCAGTTCTTC
J gene: TRBJ2-3; D gene: TRBD2; V gene: TRBV12-3/TRBV12-4; clone size: NA; CDR3 length: 15; CDR3 protein: CASTPQAGGTDTQYF; CDR3 DNA: TGTGCCAGCACCCCCCAAGCGGGGGGCACAGATACGCAGTATTTT
J gene: TRBJ2-3; D gene: NA; V gene: TRBV4-2; clone size: NA; CDR3 length: 13; CDR3 protein: CASSQDRGDTQYF; CDR3 DNA: TGTGCCAGCAGCCAAGATCGGGGAGATACGCAGTATTTT
J gene: TRBJ2-3; D gene: TRBD2; V gene: TRBV7-9; clone size: NA; CDR3 length: 11; CDR3 protein: CASTQGRVRDF; CDR3 DNA: TGTGCCAGCACCCAAGGGAGGGTACGAGATTTT
J gene: TRBJ2-5; D gene: NA; V gene: TRBV9; clone size: NA; CDR3 length: 14; CDR3 protein: CASSQDVGSETQYF; CDR3 DNA: TGTGCCAGCAGCCAAGATGTGGGCTCCGAGACCCAGTACTTC
J gene: TRBJ1-4; D gene: TRBD1; V gene: TRBV5-1; clone size: NA; CDR3 length: 14; CDR3 protein: CASSLWQGDEKLFF; CDR3 DNA: TGCGCCAGCAGCTTGTGGCAGGGGGATGAAAAACTGTTTTTT
J gene: TRBJ1-2; D gene: NA; V gene: TRBV7-9; clone size: NA; CDR3 length: 14; CDR3 protein: CASSRWDIDYGYTF; CDR3 DNA: TGTGCCAGCAGCCGATGGGACATCGACTATGGCTACACCTTC
J gene: TRBJ1-1; D gene: TRBD1; V gene: TRBV5-5; clone size: once; CDR3 length: 12; CDR3 protein: CASRLWDSEAFF; CDR3 DNA: TGTGCCAGCCGTTTGTGGGACAGTGAAGCTTTCTTT
J gene: TRBJ2-3; D gene: NA; V gene: TRBV7-9; clone size: NA; CDR3 length: 14; CDR3 protein: CVSRQSGPPDTQYF; CDR3 DNA: TGTGTCAGCAGACAGTCAGGACCACCAGATACGCAGTATTTT
J gene: TRBJ1-5; D gene: NA; V gene: TRBV7-8; clone size: NA; CDR3 length: 12; CDR3 protein: CASSLPLQPQHF; CDR3 DNA: TGTGCCAGCAGCTTACCTCTTCAGCCCCAGCATTTT
J gene: TRBJ2-6; D gene: NA; V gene: TRBV7-6; clone size: NA; CDR3 length: 15; CDR3 protein: CASSDPRSGANVLTF; CDR3 DNA: TGTGCCAGCAGCGATCCACGATCTGGGGCCAACGTCCTGACTTTC
J gene: TRBJ2-7; D gene: NA; V gene: TRBV30; clone size: NA; CDR3 length: 14; CDR3 protein: CAWSVGGHSYEQYF; CDR3 DNA: TGTGCCTGGAGTGTGGGGGGGCACTCCTACGAGCAGTACTTC
J gene: TRBJ2-3; D gene: NA; V gene: TRBV3-1; clone size: NA; CDR3 length: 15; CDR3 protein: CASSQEGVRADTQYF; CDR3 DNA: TGTGCCAGCAGCCAAGAGGGTGTTAGGGCAGATACGCAGTATTTT
J gene: TRBJ2-7; D gene: NA; V gene: TRBV11-2; clone size: NA; CDR3 length: 14; CDR3 protein: CASSSVRDGYEQYF; CDR3 DNA: TGTGCCAGCAGCTCGGTTAGGGACGGCTACGAGCAGTACTTC
J gene: TRBJ2-3; D gene: TRBD1; V gene: TRBV4-1; clone size: NA; CDR3 length: 17; CDR3 protein: CASSQAPPGQGADTQYF; CDR3 DNA: TGCGCCAGCAGCCAAGCCCCTCCGGGACAGGGAGCAGATACGCAGTATTTT
J gene: TRBJ1-2; D gene: NA; V gene: TRBV20-1; clone size: NA; CDR3 length: 13; CDR3 protein: CSARGVGLYGYTF; CDR3 DNA: TGCAGTGCTAGAGGGGTAGGGCTCTATGGCTACACCTTC
J gene: TRBJ2-2; D gene: NA; V gene: TRBV11-3; clone size: large; CDR3 length: 17; CDR3 protein: CASSLVGPGIDTGELFF; CDR3 DNA: TGTGCCAGCAGCTTAGTGGGGCCAGGGATTGACACCGGGGAGCTGTTTTTT
J gene: TRBJ1-2; D gene: NA; V gene: TRBV27; clone size: NA; CDR3 length: 12; CDR3 protein: CASSFPGGGYTF; CDR3 DNA: TGTGCCAGCAGTTTTCCCGGAGGAGGCTACACCTTC
J gene: TRBJ2-7; D gene: NA; V gene: TRBV2; clone size: few; CDR3 length: 15; CDR3 protein: CAVISSTTISYEQYF; CDR3 DNA: TGTGCCGTTATCTCCTCGACTACGATCTCCTACGAGCAGTACTTC
J gene: TRBJ2-5; D gene: NA; V gene: TRBV7-2; clone size: NA; CDR3 length: 15; CDR3 protein: CASSLAMVYTETQYF; CDR3 DNA: TGTGCCAGCAGCTTAGCGATGGTGTATACGGAGACCCAGTACTTC
J gene: TRBJ2-3; D gene: NA; V gene: TRBV27; clone size: once; CDR3 length: 15; CDR3 protein: CASSLAVTFTDTQYF; CDR3 DNA: TGTGCCAGCAGTTTAGCGGTTACTTTCACAGATACGCAGTATTTT
J gene: TRBJ1-5; D gene: NA; V gene: TRBV7-8; clone size: NA; CDR3 length: 15; CDR3 protein: CASSPGGVGNQPQHF; CDR3 DNA: TGTGCCAGCAGCCCCGGGGGGGTGGGCAATCAGCCCCAGCATTTT
J gene: TRBJ2-3; D gene: NA; V gene: TRBV27; clone size: NA; CDR3 length: 13; CDR3 protein: CATMLVGTDTQYF; CDR3 DNA: TGTGCCACCATGCTTGTCGGCACAGATACGCAGTATTTT